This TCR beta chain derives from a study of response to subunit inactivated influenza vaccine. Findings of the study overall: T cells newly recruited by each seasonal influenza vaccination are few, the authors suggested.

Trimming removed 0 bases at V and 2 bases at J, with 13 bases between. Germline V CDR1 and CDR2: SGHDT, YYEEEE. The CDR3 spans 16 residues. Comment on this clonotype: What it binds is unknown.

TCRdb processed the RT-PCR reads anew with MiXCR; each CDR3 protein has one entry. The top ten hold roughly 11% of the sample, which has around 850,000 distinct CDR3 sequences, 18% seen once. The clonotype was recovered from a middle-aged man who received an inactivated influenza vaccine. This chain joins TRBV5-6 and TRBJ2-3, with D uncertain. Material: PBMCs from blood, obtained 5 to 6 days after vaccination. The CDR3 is CASSLGSLRNTDTQYF. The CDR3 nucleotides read TGTGCCAGCAGCTTGGGTTCACTGAGGAACACAGATACGCAGTATTTT.